Below, 13 T cell receptor beta chains from the same sample are listed, as sequenced in a study of blood T cell repertoires in COVID-19. Assay used: immunoSEQ multiplex PCR; TCRdb lists only in-frame clones, some missing. There are about 130,000 clones in the sample; under 85% occur only once, and roughly 9.7% lies in the top ten. Sequencing was done on a sample of peripheral blood. These TCRs come from a man aged 40-49 years with active or convalescent COVID-19.

The chain combines TRBV11-2 with TRBJ1-1, with TRBD1 as a possible D gene (6 bases). CDR1 and CDR2 (germline): SGHAT, FQNNGV. The CDR3 totals 16 residues. The V gene lost 4 bases and the J gene lost 2 bases, with 17 bases spanning the gap. The CDR3 reads CASSSVTGTYNTEAFF. In DNA, the CDR3 is TGTGCCAGCAGCTCGGTTACCGGGACATACAACACTGAAGCTTTCTTT.

The chain couples TRBV12-3 or TRBV12-4 to TRBJ1-5; D is uncertain. This CDR3 has 13 amino acids. The V end lost 7 bases, the J end lost 7 bases, and 14 bases lay between the germline ends. CDR3 nucleotide sequence: TGTGCCAGCACCACGGACGGAGGACAGCCCCAGCATTTT. Its protein product is CASTTDGGQPQHF.

The CDR3 here is CAWSVPGRVGEQYF. DNA of the CDR3: TGTGCCTGGAGTGTACCCGGCAGGGTGGGCGAGCAGTACTTC. The chain carries TRBV30 and TRBJ2-7; TRBD1 might be the D (5 bases). The germline V gene encodes CDR1 GTSNPN and CDR2 SVGIG (reference sequence). V was shortened by 0 bases and J by 6 bases, with 15 bases between the two germline ends. This CDR3 contains 14 residues.

V and J are TRBV30 and TRBJ1-1; D is undetermined. This CDR3 contains 12 residues. V lost 5 bases, J lost 0 bases, and 7 bases lay in between. Germline V gene data show CDR1 as GTSNPN and CDR2 as SVGIG (reference sequence). CDR3 sequence: CAWRQMNTEAFF. The CDR3 DNA follows: TGTGCCTGGCGCCAGATGAACACTGAAGCTTTCTTT.

V usage is TRBV5-1 and J usage is TRBJ2-2; 9 bases are shared with TRBD1. Germline V gene lookup returns CDR1 SGHRS and CDR2 YFSETQ. The CDR3 is made up of 14 amino acids. Trimming took 7 bases from V and 7 from J; bases not matched to a gene: 8. This CDR3 is CASLKDRGGGELFF. Here the CDR3 DNA reads TGCGCCAGCTTGAAGGACAGGGGTGGCGGGGAGCTGTTTTTT.

The chain has TRBV5-4 and TRBJ2-5, with D perhaps matching TRBD2 (5 bases). The CDR3 is 14 residues long. CDR1 and CDR2 (germline): SGHNT, YYREEE (reference sequence). The ends were cut back, 0 bases at V and 5 bases at J, with 11 bases in the middle. DNA for the CDR3: TGTGCCAGCAGCTTGGACGGGATGTTTGAGACCCAGTACTTC. The encoded protein is CASSLDGMFETQYF. Full variable domain (remainder filled in from reference TRBV5-4 and TRBJ2-5): ETGVTQSPTHLIKTRGQQVTLRCSSQSGHNTVSWYQQALGQGPQFIFQYYREEENGRGNFPPRFSGLQFPNYSSELNVNALELDDSALYLCASSLDGMFETQYFGPGTRLLVL.

In its sample, this clone was seen a few times. The chain links TRBV19 to TRBJ1-5; D unclear. CDR3 length: 14 residues. CDR1 is LNHDA, CDR2 SQIVND, per germline (reference sequence). V was pared by 5 bases and J by 1 base, with 9 bases between. The CDR3 spells CASSSTVSNQPQHF. In DNA, the CDR3 is TGTGCCAGTAGTTCGACTGTGAGCAATCAGCCCCAGCATTTT.

This sequence joins TRBV12-1 and TRBJ2-5; the table names TRBD1, a call not compared with the DNA. TRBV12-1 is a pseudogene segment. This CDR3 comprises 13 residues. The CDR3 reads CASTPRWGQTQYF. CDR3 DNA sequence: TGTGCCAGCACCCCCCGCTGGGGGCAGACCCAGTACTTC.

The chain links TRBV3-1 (or the pseudogene TRBV3-2) to TRBJ1-6, with a possible D match to TRBD1 (5 bases). This CDR3 spans 18 amino acids. Per the germline V gene, CDR1 is LGHDT and CDR2 is YNNKEL (reference sequence). The V and J ends lost 5 bases and 0 bases respectively, with 17 bases between them. The CDR3 nucleotides read TGTGCCAGCAGCAGCGGGACTCGTGTTAGCTCCTATAATTCACCCCTCCACTTT. Translated: CASSSGTRVSSYNSPLHF.

CDR3 in DNA: TGTGCCAGCAGCTTAGATTCAGGGGTCCCCGGGGAGCTGTTTTTT. Its protein is CASSLDSGVPGELFF. V and J are TRBV7-3 and TRBJ2-2, with D possibly being TRBD1 (6 bases). Germline V lookup: CDR1 SGHTA, CDR2 FQGTGA. V was trimmed by 2 bases and J by 6 bases, leaving 13 bases between them. The CDR3 spans 15 residues. Complete variable domain (other parts from reference TRBV7-3 and TRBJ2-2): GAGVSQTPSNKVTEKGKYVELRCDPISGHTALYWYRQSLGQGPEFLIYFQGTGAADDSGLPNDRFFAVRPEGSVSTLKIQRTERGDSAVYLCASSLDSGVPGELFFGEGSRLTVL.

The chain carries TRBV30 and TRBJ1-6, with D possibly TRBD1 on 5 matching bases. Deletions cut 0 bases from V and 9 bases from J, with 12 bases between. Germline V gene data show CDR1 as GTSNPN and CDR2 as SVGIG (reference sequence). The CDR3 runs to 14 residues. DNA of the CDR3: TGTGCCTGGAGTGTACAGGTTGAGGCTTCACCCCTCCACTTT. Amino acids: CAWSVQVEASPLHF.

This clone was picked up a small number of times. The J gene is TRBJ1-3, the V gene TRBV10-3; D not resolved. This CDR3 spans 14 amino acids. With 6 bases removed from V and 0 bases from J, the gap between germline ends came to 9 bases. Per germline, CDR1 ENHRY and CDR2 SYGVKD. The CDR3: CAIRAGGSGNTIYF. As DNA, the CDR3 is TGTGCCATCAGGGCAGGAGGCTCTGGAAACACCATATATTTT.

The chain carries TRBV9 and TRBJ1-5; TRBD1 might be the D (6 bases). Germline CDR1 and CDR2: SGDLS and YYNGEE. Trimming took 4 bases from V and 9 from J, leaving 17 bases between them. This CDR3 spans 14 amino acids. For the CDR3, the DNA is TGTGCCAGCAGCTCCACAGGGACTATCACGCCCCAGCATTTT. Its protein product is CASSSTGTITPQHF.